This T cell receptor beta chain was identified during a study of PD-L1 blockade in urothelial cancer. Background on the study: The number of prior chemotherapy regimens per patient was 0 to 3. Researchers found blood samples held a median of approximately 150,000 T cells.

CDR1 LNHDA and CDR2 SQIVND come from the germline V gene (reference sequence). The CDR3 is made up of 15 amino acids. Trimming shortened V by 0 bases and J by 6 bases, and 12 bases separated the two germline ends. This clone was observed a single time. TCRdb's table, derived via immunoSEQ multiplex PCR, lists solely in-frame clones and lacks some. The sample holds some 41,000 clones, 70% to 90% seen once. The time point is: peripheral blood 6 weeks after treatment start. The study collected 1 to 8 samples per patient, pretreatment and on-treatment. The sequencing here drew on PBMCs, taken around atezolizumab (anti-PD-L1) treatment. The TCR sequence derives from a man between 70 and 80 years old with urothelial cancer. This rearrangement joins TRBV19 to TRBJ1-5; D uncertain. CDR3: CASSIDARGFQPQHF. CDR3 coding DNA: TGTGCCAGTAGTATAGATGCTCGGGGATTTCAGCCCCAGCATTTT.